A selection of T cell receptor beta chains follows, all from one sample in a study of blood T cells in healthy people across ages. Each CDR3 protein gets one entry after TCRdb re-called the 5' RACE reads with MiXCR. The sample lists roughly 900,000 distinct CDR3 sequences, 45% to 50% occurring once. Sequencing was performed on blood. These receptor sequences come from a man aged 25-40 years in good health. The CDR3 runs from the conserved cysteine through the conserved F or W. D genes are given only for firm matches. Clone size is shown for a subset of rows, as once, few, many or a class of expanded clone.

once | TRBJ2-7 | TRBV28 | TRBD1 | CASKPGQPPYEQYF | TGTGCCAGTAAACCGGGACAGCCTCCCTACGAGCAGTACTTC
NA | TRBJ2-3 | TRBV10-3 | TRBD2 | CAIRSTSGGSADTQYF | TGTGCCATCAGATCGACTAGCGGGGGGTCAGCAGATACGCAGTATTTT
few | TRBJ1-2 | TRBV10-3 | TRBD1 | CAIRPSTGTSGYTF | TGTGCCATCAGACCCTCGACAGGGACCTCTGGCTACACCTTC
NA | TRBJ2-7 | TRBV29-1 | TRBD1 | CSHSAGQGNYEQYF | TGCAGCCACTCGGCAGGACAGGGTAACTACGAGCAGTACTTC
NA | TRBJ2-4 | TRBV20-1 | NA | CSARPRDRNIQYF | TGCAGTGCTAGGCCCAGGGACCGAAACATTCAGTACTTC
NA | TRBJ2-5 | TRBV13 | TRBD2 | CASSFGIRTPAGGQETRYF | TGTGCCAGCAGCTTCGGAATACGAACCCCAGCGGGGGGACAAGAGACCCGGTACTTC
NA | TRBJ1-1 | TRBV6-5 | NA | CASSYGSLNTEAFF | TGTGCCAGCAGTTATGGGTCCTTGAACACTGAAGCTTTCTTT
NA | TRBJ2-7 | TRBV12-3/TRBV12-4 | NA | CASSLRLPREQYF | TGTGCCAGCAGCCTCCGTCTCCCTCGGGAGCAGTACTTC
few | TRBJ2-7 | TRBV28 | TRBD1 | CASIGRGIYEQYF | TGTGCCAGCATTGGCAGGGGGATCTACGAGCAGTACTTC
few | TRBJ2-7 | TRBV10-3 | NA | CAIKDRSYEQYF | TGTGCCATCAAAGACAGAAGCTACGAGCAGTACTTC
NA | TRBJ1-1 | TRBV4-1 | NA | CASSLYMNTEAFF | TGCGCCAGCAGCCTCTATATGAACACTGAAGCTTTCTTT
NA | TRBJ2-5 | TRBV7-9 | NA | CASSATGQLFQETQYF | TGTGCCAGCAGCGCTACGGGACAACTTTTCCAAGAGACCCAGTACTTC
NA | TRBJ2-3 | TRBV5-6 | NA | CASSSTGPTSTDTQYF | TGTGCCAGCAGCTCTACCGGGCCAACCAGCACAGATACGCAGTATTTT
NA | TRBJ2-3 | TRBV2 | TRBD2 | CASRGTSGEVTDTQYF | TGTGCCAGCAGGGGGACTAGCGGGGAGGTGACAGATACGCAGTATTTT
NA | TRBJ2-3 | TRBV4-1 | TRBD1 | CASSQGQGVSTDTQYF | TGCGCCAGCAGCCAGGGACAGGGCGTTAGCACAGATACGCAGTATTTT
NA | TRBJ2-7 | TRBV4-1 | NA | CASSPRDSNSYEQYF | TGCGCCAGCAGCCCGCGGGACAGCAACTCCTACGAGCAGTACTTC
NA | TRBJ1-2 | TRBV20-1 | NA | CSAREASLEGGYTF | TGCAGTGCTAGAGAAGCAAGCTTAGAAGGCGGCTACACCTTC
NA | TRBJ2-3 | TRBV10-3 | NA | CAISLARTDTQYF | TGTGCCATCAGCCTCGCGAGAACAGATACGCAGTATTTT
NA | TRBJ1-4 | TRBV20-1 | NA | CSARAQGLNEKLFF | TGCAGTGCTAGGGCACAGGGTTTGAATGAAAAACTGTTTTTT
few | TRBJ2-1 | TRBV29-1 | NA | CSVRGINYNEQFF | TGCAGCGTCCGGGGGATAAACTACAATGAGCAGTTCTTC
NA | TRBJ2-7 | TRBV6-1 | NA | CASSGLWAYEQYF | TGTGCCAGCAGTGGACTATGGGCCTACGAGCAGTACTTC
NA | TRBJ2-1 | TRBV6-2/TRBV6-3 | NA | CASSQSINEQFF | TGTGCCAGCAGTCAATCAATCAATGAGCAGTTCTTC
NA | TRBJ2-1 | TRBV20-1 | NA | CSARTAIRTEQFF | TGCAGTGCTAGGACGGCGATCCGGACCGAGCAGTTCTTC
NA | TRBJ1-2 | TRBV11-3 | NA | CASSLGGPKTHGYTF | TGTGCCAGCAGCCTCGGCGGCCCTAAAACCCATGGCTACACCTTC
NA | TRBJ2-3 | TRBV5-1 | NA | CASSLEGRGLTDTQYF | TGCGCCAGCAGCTTGGAAGGCAGGGGTTTGACAGATACGCAGTATTTT
many | TRBJ2-7 | TRBV11-2 | NA | CASSLAVSYEQYF | TGTGCCAGCAGCTTAGCGGTCTCCTACGAGCAGTACTTC
few | TRBJ2-5 | TRBV4-1 | TRBD2 | CASSQDGTSGETQYF | TGCGCCAGCAGCCAAGATGGGACTAGCGGAGAGACCCAGTACTTC
NA | TRBJ1-2 | TRBV27 | NA | CASSQDYGQPYGYTF | TGTGCCAGCAGCCAGGACTACGGGCAGCCTTATGGCTACACCTTC
once | TRBJ2-1 | TRBV27 | TRBD2 | CASSFFPPTQSGSHDNEQFF | TGTGCCAGCAGTTTTTTCCCCCCGACTCAAAGCGGGAGTCACGACAATGAGCAGTTCTTC
NA | TRBJ2-7 | TRBV11-2 | TRBD1 | CASSLASWTGIYEQYF | TGTGCCAGCAGCTTAGCTTCCTGGACAGGGATCTACGAGCAGTACTTC
NA | TRBJ1-4 | TRBV7-9 | NA | CASSSTLDHEKLFF | TGTGCCAGCAGCTCGACTCTCGACCATGAAAAACTGTTTTTT
NA | TRBJ2-7 | TRBV6-4 | NA | CASSDSTGDFHEQYF | TGTGCCAGCAGTGACTCCACTGGGGATTTCCACGAGCAGTACTTC
few | TRBJ1-2 | TRBV20-1 | TRBD1 | CSASVQGGVYGYTF | TGCAGTGCTAGCGTTCAAGGGGGCGTGTATGGCTACACCTTC
few | TRBJ2-7 | TRBV4-2 | TRBD2 | CASSQDTLAGFYEQYF | TGTGCCAGCAGCCAAGATACCCTAGCGGGGTTCTACGAGCAGTACTTC
once | TRBJ1-2 | TRBV9 | NA | CASSGPHYGYTF | TGTGCCAGCAGCGGGCCCCACTATGGCTACACCTTC
once | TRBJ2-5 | TRBV10-3 | TRBD1 | CAISESGQTQETQYF | TGTGCCATCAGTGAGTCGGGACAGACACAAGAGACCCAGTACTTC
many | TRBJ2-1 | TRBV7-3 | NA | CASSLTAGVGEQFF | TGTGCCAGCAGCTTAACGGCAGGGGTAGGAGAGCAGTTCTTC
NA | TRBJ2-1 | TRBV5-1 | NA | CASSYFGTLNNEQFF | TGCGCCAGCAGCTATTTCGGGACATTAAACAATGAGCAGTTCTTC
NA | TRBJ2-3 | TRBV6-1 | NA | CASSELGGAYTDTQYF | TGTGCCAGCAGTGAGCTGGGCGGGGCGTACACAGATACGCAGTATTTT
NA | TRBJ2-3 | TRBV27 | NA | CASSSGRQDHTQYF | TGTGCCAGCAGTTCAGGACGACAGGACCATACGCAGTATTTT
NA | TRBJ2-1 | TRBV29-1 | TRBD1 | CGVGDRGLNEQFF | TGCGGCGTCGGGGACAGGGGGTTGAATGAGCAGTTCTTC
NA | TRBJ2-3 | TRBV6-2/TRBV6-3 | TRBD1 | CASSAGGKADTQYF | TGTGCCAGCAGTGCAGGGGGAAAAGCAGATACGCAGTATTTT
NA | TRBJ2-1 | TRBV19 | NA | CASSPRWGAVGSEQFF | TGTGCCAGTAGTCCCCGGTGGGGGGCCGTTGGCAGTGAGCAGTTCTTC
NA | TRBJ2-7 | TRBV20-1 | NA | CSARDPRWDATYEQYF | TGCAGTGCTAGAGATCCTCGTTGGGACGCAACCTACGAGCAGTACTTC
NA | TRBJ1-2 | TRBV6-2/TRBV6-3 | NA | CASNSGTFYTF | TGTGCCAGCAACTCCGGGACATTCTACACCTTC
NA | TRBJ2-4 | TRBV27 | TRBD1 | CASSNTDRDAKNIQYF | TGTGCCAGCAGTAATACGGACAGGGATGCCAAAAACATTCAGTACTTC
many | TRBJ2-5 | TRBV7-2 | TRBD1 | CASTTLTGLETQYF | TGTGCCAGCACCACTCTGACAGGGCTTGAGACCCAGTACTTC
NA | TRBJ2-3 | TRBV5-1 | TRBD1 | CASRGETGIYTQYF | TGCGCCAGCAGGGGAGAGACAGGGATCTATACGCAGTATTTT
NA | TRBJ2-1 | TRBV3-1 | TRBD2 | CASSGGGVYEQFF | TGTGCCAGCAGCGGCGGGGGGGTGTATGAGCAGTTCTTC
once | TRBJ1-5 | TRBV9 | NA | CASSADGASQPQHF | TGTGCCAGCAGCGCAGACGGGGCGAGTCAGCCCCAGCATTTT
NA | TRBJ2-7 | TRBV6-1 | TRBD1 | CASSRFTGAYEQYF | TGTGCCAGCAGTCGCTTCACAGGGGCCTACGAGCAGTACTTC
few | TRBJ2-7 | TRBV30 | TRBD1 | CAWRLRDRGNEQYF | TGTGCCTGGAGACTCCGGGACAGGGGCAATGAGCAGTACTTC
few | TRBJ2-7 | TRBV5-4 | NA | CASSLDGQYEQYF | TGTGCCAGCAGCTTGGACGGCCAATACGAGCAGTACTTC
NA | TRBJ2-3 | TRBV4-1 | NA | CASSQVNMGFVSDTQYF | TGCGCCAGCAGCCAAGTGAATATGGGGTTTGTGTCAGATACGCAGTATTTT